This passage covers 15 T cell receptor beta chains from one sample sequenced in a study of T cell repertoires in cytomegalovirus infection. One entry per CDR3 protein, called by TCRdb with MiXCR from the reads. Among some 680,000 distinct CDR3 sequences listed, about a third were seen once. The sequenced sample was PBMCs. These receptors came from a human donor in good health (CMV status not recorded). Some clones in this sample may be carry-over from other donors' samples.

V gene TRBV10-3 combines with J gene TRBJ2-3, with D perhaps TRBD1 (5 bases). The CDR3 covers 14 residues. Germline loops: CDR1 ENHRY, CDR2 SYGVKD. Trimming stripped 6 bases from V and 6 bases from J, with 16 bases between. CDR3 sequence (DNA): TGTGCCATCAGCCAGGACACCCCCGCGGATACGCAGTATTTT. It codes for CAISQDTPADTQYF.

The chain carries TRBV7-6 and TRBJ2-2, with D unresolved. The CDR3 covers 14 residues. Germline values: CDR1 SGHVS, CDR2 FNYEAQ. V lost 6 bases to trimming and J lost 2 bases, with 10 bases between them. The CDR3 region is CASRPDGNTGELFF. In DNA form, the CDR3 reads TGTGCCAGCAGACCCGACGGAAACACCGGGGAGCTGTTTTTT.

Details on this clonotype: At one boundary the junction diverges from the germline segment, which might be a read error. The rearrangement joins TRBV27 to TRBJ2-5, with D perhaps TRBD1 (5 bases). Per the germline V gene, CDR1 is MNHEY and CDR2 is SMNVEV (reference sequence). The CDR3 has 14 residues. CDR3 DNA sequence: TGTGCCCGCAGTTTCCAAGGGGTAGAAGAGACCCAGTACTTC. This codes for CARSFQGVEETQYF.

The chain uses TRBV3-1 and TRBJ2-2; weak D call: TRBD1 (5 bases). V was trimmed by 3 bases and J by 5 bases, leaving 10 bases between them. Germline V CDR1 and CDR2: LGHDT, YNNKEL (reference sequence). The CDR3 is 14 amino acids. The CDR3 region has the DNA TGTGCCAGCAGCCAGAACCAGGGAACCGGGGAGCTGTTTTTT. Translating it yields CASSQNQGTGELFF. The full variable domain, rest sourced from reference TRBV3-1 and TRBJ2-2, is DTAVSQTPKYLVTQMGNDKSIKCEQNLGHDTMYWYKQDSKKFLKIMFSYNNKELIINETVPNRFSPKSPDKAHLNLHINSLELGDSAVYFCASSQNQGTGELFFGEGSRLTVL.

This clonotype turned up a few times. The chain links TRBV12-3 or TRBV12-4 to TRBJ1-2; no reliable D call. This CDR3 has 10 residues. The V end was cut by 4 bases, the J end by 9 bases, with 6 bases between. The CDR3 sequence is CASSYESYTF. The CDR3 DNA sequence: TGTGCCAGCAGTTACGAGAGCTACACCTTC.

This clonotype was seen only a few times. The CDR3 DNA reads TGCGCCAGCAGCCAAGTAACAGGCCCCCTTGATAATTCACCCCTCCACTTT. Translation: CASSQVTGPLDNSPLHF. The V call is TRBV4-1, the J call TRBJ1-6; possible D gene TRBD1, 5 bases. CDR3 size: 17 residues. The germline V gene has CDR1 MGHRA and CDR2 YSYEKL. V was shortened by 1 base and J by 5 bases, with 15 bases between the two germline ends.

This clonotype was detected only a few times. V and J are TRBV28 and TRBJ2-7; possibly TRBD1 or TRBD2 for D (6 bases each). This CDR3 spans 13 amino acids. Germline CDR1 is MDHEN and CDR2 is SYDVKM. The V and J ends lost 4 bases and 6 bases respectively, with 13 bases between them. The DNA of the CDR3 is TGTGCCAGCAGTTGGGGGGCCTCTCCCGAGCAGTACTTC. This translates into CASSWGASPEQYF.

The rearrangement uses TRBV27 and TRBJ1-2, with a possible D match to TRBD1 (6 bases). The germline V gene encodes CDR1 MNHEY and CDR2 SMNVEV (reference sequence). The length of the CDR3 is 16 residues. V dropped 5 bases and J dropped 4 bases, with 20 bases sitting between them. CDR3 nucleotide sequence: TGTGCCAGCAGTCCTTCCCAGGGGCCTCTTGGCTATGGCTACACCTTC. Translated, it gives CASSPSQGPLGYGYTF.

V gene TRBV6-6 combines with J gene TRBJ1-1, with D possibly TRBD1 on 5 matching bases. CDR3 length equals 14 residues. Germline CDR1 reads MNHNY; CDR2 reads SVGAGI (reference sequence). V lost 7 bases and J lost 5, with 17 bases in between. The CDR3 spells CASTNGGEGTEAFF. Written as DNA, the CDR3 is TGTGCCAGCACCAATGGGGGGGAGGGAACTGAAGCTTTCTTT.

The chain employs TRBV19 and TRBJ1-1; 9 bases are shared with TRBD1. V was pared by 3 bases and J by 5 bases, with 13 bases of the junction left unmatched. Looked up from germline, CDR1 is LNHDA and CDR2 is SQIVND (reference sequence). The CDR3 totals 17 residues. The DNA of the CDR3 is TGTGCCAGTAGTATCGGGGGGGGACAGGGAATTAAAACTGAAGCTTTCTTT. Translation: CASSIGGGQGIKTEAFF.

This clonotype came up a few times. This chain connects TRBV7-2 to TRBJ1-2; D ambiguous. V was trimmed by 1 base and J by 0 bases, leaving 9 bases between them. Germline V gives CDR1 SGHTA, CDR2 FQGNSA. This CDR3 region has 15 residues. CDR3 sequence: CASSLEASANYGYTF. The CDR3 nucleotides are TGTGCCAGCAGCTTAGAGGCCTCGGCTAACTATGGCTACACCTTC.

This clonotype was counted only a few times. The genes are TRBV10-3 and TRBJ2-7, with D tentatively TRBD1 or TRBD2 (5 bases each). Per germline, CDR1 ENHRY and CDR2 SYGVKD. Trimming left V 4 bases short and J 2 bases short, with 9 bases between. This CDR3 comprises 13 residues. The CDR3 loop reads CAISGGSTYEQYF. CDR3 nucleotides: TGTGCCATCAGTGGGGGGAGCACCTACGAGCAGTACTTC.

The sample holds a few counts of this clonotype. V gene TRBV27 combines with J gene TRBJ2-2; tentatively, D is TRBD1 (6 bases). In germline, CDR1 is MNHEY, CDR2 SMNVEV (reference sequence). CDR3 length: 16 residues. V gave up 6 bases and J gave up 3 bases, with 17 bases separating them. The CDR3: CASRGGFQGYTGELFF. DNA for the CDR3: TGTGCCAGCAGAGGGGGATTCCAGGGGTACACCGGGGAGCTGTTTTTT.

This clonotype showed up many times. The chain uses TRBV11-3 and TRBJ2-1; weak D call: TRBD2 (6 bases). Germline values: CDR1 SGHNT, CDR2 YENEEA. V lost 5 bases and J 3 bases, leaving 14 bases between the germline ends. CDR3 length: 15 residues. The DNA for the CDR3 is TGTGCCAGCAGCCCCGGGACCGGGAGCTACAATGAGCAGTTCTTC. It is translated as CASSPGTGSYNEQFF.

V gene TRBV27 combines with J gene TRBJ2-7; TRBD2 matches 12 bases. Germline CDR1 is MNHEY and CDR2 is SMNVEV (reference sequence). Trimming took 2 bases from V and 7 from J; bases not matched to a gene: 6. The CDR3 consists of 15 residues. The CDR3 region is CASSLNLAGGQEQYF. The CDR3 nucleotides read TGTGCCAGCAGTTTAAACCTAGCGGGAGGGCAAGAGCAGTACTTC.